Listed here are 11 T cell receptor beta chains from one sample, sequenced in a study of response to subunit inactivated influenza vaccine. TCRdb reanalysed the RT-PCR reads using MiXCR and keeps one entry per CDR3 protein. This sample yields about 520,000 distinct CDR3 sequences, of which roughly 9.8% are seen a single time; about 12% belongs to the top ten. This sample comprised PBMCs from blood, obtained 40 to 50 days after vaccination. These receptor sequences come from a man aged 45-65 years who received an inactivated influenza vaccine.

This clonotype was seen at least ten times. J is TRBJ1-2 and V is TRBV5-1; D gene ambiguous. Per the germline V gene, CDR1 is SGHRS and CDR2 is YFSETQ. Trimming took off 4 bases at V and 0 bases at J, with 10 bases between the two ends. The CDR3 contains 14 residues. The CDR3 loop reads CASSPDGTNYGYTF. The CDR3, as DNA: TGCGCCAGCAGCCCGGACGGCACTAACTATGGCTACACCTTC. The complete variable domain, with remaining parts taken from reference TRBV5-1 and TRBJ1-2, reads KAGVTQTPRYLIKTRGQQVTLSCSPISGHRSVSWYQQTPGQGLQFLFEYFSETQRNKGNFPGRFSGRQFSNSRSEMNVSTLELGDSALYLCASSPDGTNYGYTFGSGTRLTVV.

This clonotype was found many times. The chain joins TRBV20-1 to TRBJ2-3; D unresolved. Germline assignment: CDR1 DFQATT and CDR2 SNEGSKA (reference sequence). The V end was cut by 2 bases, the J end by 2 bases, with 5 bases between. The CDR3 runs 12 residues. The CDR3 loop reads CSARRTTDTQYF. As DNA, the CDR3 is TGCAGTGCTAGAAGAACCACAGATACGCAGTATTTT.

This clonotype was found a few times. A read error may account for a junction end that differs from germline. This chain connects TRBV7-2 to TRBJ2-2; no clear D. CDR1 is SGHTA and CDR2 is FQGNSA in the germline V gene. CDR3 length: 13 residues. The CDR3 DNA sequence: TGTGCCAGCAGCTCCACCCCTACGGGTAGCTTGGTTTTT. It translates to CASSSTPTGSLVF.

This clonotype has only a few counts. This chain joins TRBV13 and TRBJ2-1; possibly TRBD1 or TRBD2 for D (5 bases each). The CDR3 totals 13 residues. The V and J ends lost 7 bases and 5 bases respectively, with 12 bases between them. CDR1 is PRHDT, CDR2 FYEKMQ, per germline (reference sequence). The CDR3 sequence: CASTKRTHNEQFF. As DNA, the CDR3 is TGTGCCAGCACAAAGCGGACACACAATGAGCAGTTCTTC.

This clonotype was found many times. The gene calls are TRBV15 and TRBJ2-3; D might be TRBD2 (6 bases). V lost 0 bases, J lost 9 bases, and 16 bases lay in between. The CDR3 is 15 residues long. Germline CDR1 LNHNV, CDR2 YYDKDF (reference sequence). For the CDR3, the DNA is TGTGCCACCAGCAGAGATGACGGGGCAGCGGGCACGCAGTATTTT. Its protein is CATSRDDGAAGTQYF.

This clonotype appeared many times. V gene TRBV7-9 combines with J gene TRBJ2-7, with D possibly TRBD2 on 5 matching bases. Trimming pared 1 base from V and 4 bases from J, leaving 8 bases between. The V gene's germline CDR1 is SEHNR and CDR2 FQNEAQ (reference sequence). The CDR3 sequence is 13 residues long. In nucleotides, the CDR3 is TGTGCCAGCAGCTTAGTCGGGGATTACGAGCAGTACTTC. Its translation: CASSLVGDYEQYF.

This clonotype was seen a few times. The V and J genes are TRBV7-3 and TRBJ2-2; perhaps TRBD2 as D (6 bases). Germline assignment: CDR1 SGHTA and CDR2 FQGTGA. The CDR3 covers 15 residues. Trimming cost V 5 bases and J 6 bases, with 16 bases left between them. The CDR3: CASSRDSLGPGELFF. In DNA form, the CDR3 reads TGTGCCAGCAGCCGGGACTCCTTAGGGCCCGGGGAGCTGTTTTTT.

This clonotype appeared many times. The J gene is TRBJ1-6, the V gene TRBV12-3 or TRBV12-4; tentatively, D is TRBD1 (5 bases). Trimming removed 1 base from V and 7 bases from J, with 5 bases in between. This CDR3 is 13 amino acids long. As DNA, the CDR3 is TGTGCCAGCAGTTTAGGACAGAATTCACCCCTCCACTTT. As protein: CASSLGQNSPLHF.

This clonotype came up many times. The chain is built from TRBV29-1 and TRBJ2-7; the match to TRBD2 covers 11 bases. Germline CDR1 is SQVTM and CDR2 is ANQGSEA. The trim removed 1 base at V and 2 bases at J, leaving 7 bases unmatched. This CDR3 region has 16 residues. CDR3 region: CSVEGTSGWGTYEQYF. The CDR3 DNA follows: TGCAGCGTTGAAGGGACTAGCGGGTGGGGAACCTACGAGCAGTACTTC.

This clonotype was picked up a small number of times. The chain employs TRBV3-1 and TRBJ1-1, with 8 nucleotides matching TRBD1. The J segment lost 4 bases and the V segment lost 3 bases, leaving 7 bases of the junction unmatched. This CDR3 has 15 residues. CDR1 is LGHDT and CDR2 is YNNKEL in the germline V gene (reference sequence). The CDR3 DNA follows: TGTGCCAGCAGCCAGTCGGACAGGGTTGGCACTGAAGCTTTCTTT. As protein: CASSQSDRVGTEAFF.

This clonotype was counted at least ten times. The chain links TRBV5-5 to TRBJ2-7, with 10 bases identical to TRBD2. The V gene end was trimmed by 2 bases and the J gene end by 3 bases; junction bases not matched to a gene: 2. The CDR3 runs to 14 residues. CDR1 SGHKS and CDR2 YYEKEE come from the germline V gene (reference sequence). The CDR3 here is CASSLAGGVYEQYF. The CDR3 DNA sequence: TGTGCCAGCAGCTTAGCGGGAGGGGTCTACGAGCAGTACTTC.